This T cell receptor beta chain was observed in a study of metastatic and nonmetastatic thyroid tumors (dated by TCRdb to 2020 to 2021). About the investigation overall: The researchers compared repertoires between peripheral blood samples and tumor or nodule tissue samples from patients with malignant or benign thyroid disease.

No treatment had been received by any patient before thyroid surgery. Using T-cell receptor beta sequencing, the researchers looked back retrospectively at clinical samples from patients, gathered between about 2012 and 2019. Libraries came from PCR. The listed sequencing device is Illumina HiSeq 4000. High-throughput sequencing was used to profile the CDR3 region of the TCR beta-chain in every patient. Per the original workflow: CDR3 differences across clinicopathological groups were used to build a classifier for discriminating distant-metastatic papillary thyroid cancer patients. Repertoire diversity was assessed with the Shannon index, and tumor-blood repertoire similarity with the Morisita-Horn index. TCRdb itself trimmed the public reads at Q25 with fastp, ran MiXCR and retained productive beta chains. What appears here as the V and J calls and clone size reflects TCRdb's work, not the paper's. The sample includes about 16,000 clones, with roughly 23% observed a single time. The ten largest make up about 10% of the sample.

Study-wide findings and limitations: In both blood and tumor samples, malignant tumors were reported to have significantly higher TCR beta diversity than benign nodules.

The CDR3 spans 15 residues, from the cysteine through the phenylalanine. Only CDR3 DNA is held: 45 bases, read in frame from base 1. CDR1 and CDR2 (KGHDR, SFDVKD) derive from the germline V gene. Points on this clone: Its antigen remains unidentified. A junction end diverges from the germline sequence, so it may reflect a read error. At the DNA level, this CDR3 is encoded by other sequences in the same sample as well.

The TCR originated in a female donor with papillary thyroid cancer or a benign thyroid nodule (not recorded which). Some clones in this sample may be carry-over from other donors' samples. Source material: adjacent normal tissue. The receptor chain draws on TRBV24-1 and TRBJ2-3, with 8 bases in between that match TRBD1. The nucleotide sequence reads as follows: TGTGCCACCAGTGAACAGGGGGTAAACACAGATACGCAATACTTT. This sequence encodes CATSEQGVNTDTQYF.